This TCR beta chain is from a study of identical twins (dated by TCRdb to the mid-2010s). For the study in its entirety: To test whether fetal clonotypes persist, the study used deep sequencing on TCR alpha and beta repertoires from monozygotic twins, unrelated adults of various ages, and cord blood. To rule out contamination, replicate twin experiments were performed at different times with different library preparation protocols.

Every donor was a healthy Caucasian. Three pairs of female monozygotic twins, all aged about 18 to 30 years, made up the twin cohort. CD4+ and CD8+ T cell populations were isolated with positive isolation kits from Invitrogen. The method behind the library was 5' RACE. Instrument on record: Illumina HiSeq 2000. Template switching added a universal primer binding site, and the final cDNA carried a unique molecular identifier that allowed TCR cDNA molecules to be counted accurately. Specific primers in the conserved constant-segment region were used to synthesize first-strand cDNA for the TCR alpha and beta chains. To control for contamination, every cDNA library carried two barcodes: a SMART-Mk sample barcode plus Illumina barcodes. TruSeq adapter sequences and Illumina sample barcodes were added in two successive PCR steps. The Illumina HiSeq platform was used with custom primers to sequence TCR alpha and beta cDNA libraries. The published analysis was carried out like this. MiGEC was used to process raw reads and extract unique molecular identifiers, and MiXCR was used to find CDR3 positions. Recombination models were inferred per individual with the repgenHMM and IGoR tools using an EM algorithm. The tcR package in R was used for shared clonotype analysis, with sharing normalized by the product of cloneset sizes. To study raw recombination without the effects of thymic and clonal selection, out-of-frame nonproductive sequences were analyzed. The public sequencing data were trimmed at Q25 with fastp and processed into clonotypes with MiXCR by TCRdb, which kept only in-frame beta chains. CDR3 protein sequences are deduplicated, and each keeps its most common genes and DNA. TCRdb, not the original authors, processed these V and J calls. The sample has 500,000 to 550,000 distinct CDR3 sequences on record, more than 20% of them singletons. 0.48% of the sample is held by the ten biggest clonotypes.

The germline V gene gives CDR1 as MNHEY and CDR2 as SVGEGT. V is trimmed back by 4 bases and J by 7 bases, and the junction contains 9 bases that no gene match accounts for. Spanning cysteine to phenylalanine, the CDR3 consists of 14 amino acids. The CDR3 DNA has 42 bases and is translated from base 1. This clonotype has just a few counts. What this receptor recognizes is not known. No base quality values were provided; no much bigger clone lies one nucleotide off. Beyond this particular receptor, the publication reports: Because the same donors could not be followed over many years, the conclusions depended on cross-sectional statistical analysis. Out-of-frame TCR alpha sharing in monozygotic twins was systematically underestimated by recombination models, whereas sharing between unrelated individuals was in agreement with the recombination models. Zero-insertion analyses could be partly confounded by invariant T cells such as MAIT and iNKT, although diverse VJ usage argued against such confounding for most clonotypes. A weaker excess of twin sharing was found in beta out-of-frame sequences because the signal-to-noise ratio was lowered by fewer shared sequences. Fewer insertions were carried by abundant cord blood beta clonotypes; a weaker similar trend was observed in young adult naive repertoires, while no such trend was observed in memory repertoires. Compared with coincidental sharing between unrelated individuals, an excess of low generation-probability sequences was observed among out-of-frame TCR alpha sequences shared between twins.

This sample was also put to use in a study of yellow fever vaccine responses in identical twins. The second paper further reports: According to the authors, the vaccine-induced T cell response in identical twins seemed to be partly convergent and partly specific to each individual. Focusing on identical twins, the study followed the T cell clones that responded to the vaccine, and did so with precision.

The material sequenced was CD4+ T cells sorted from blood. The origin of this receptor is a young woman in good health. The receptor chain draws on TRBV6-2 or TRBV6-3 and TRBJ1-2; 7 junctional bases match TRBD1. CDR3 loop: CASSLRTGKGGYTF. The bases read TGTGCCAGCAGTTTACGGACAGGAAAGGGTGGCTACACCTTC.